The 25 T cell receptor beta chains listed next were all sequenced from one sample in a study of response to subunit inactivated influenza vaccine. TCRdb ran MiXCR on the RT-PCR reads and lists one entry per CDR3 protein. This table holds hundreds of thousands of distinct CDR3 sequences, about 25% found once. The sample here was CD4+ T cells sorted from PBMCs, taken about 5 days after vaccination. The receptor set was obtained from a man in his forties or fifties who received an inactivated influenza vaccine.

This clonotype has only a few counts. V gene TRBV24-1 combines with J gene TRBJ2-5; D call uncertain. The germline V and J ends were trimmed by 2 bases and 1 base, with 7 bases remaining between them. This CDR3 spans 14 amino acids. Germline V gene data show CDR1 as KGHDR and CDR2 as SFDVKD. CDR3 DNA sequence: TGTGCCACCAGTGATTCCATGACCCAAGAGACCCAGTACTTC. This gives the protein CATSDSMTQETQYF.

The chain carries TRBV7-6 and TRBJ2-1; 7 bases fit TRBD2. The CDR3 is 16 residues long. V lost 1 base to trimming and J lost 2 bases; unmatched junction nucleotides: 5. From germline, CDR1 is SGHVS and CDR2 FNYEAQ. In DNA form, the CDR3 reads TGTGCCAGCAGCTTAGAAGCGGGAATCGCCTACAATGAGCAGTTCTTC. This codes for CASSLEAGIAYNEQFF.

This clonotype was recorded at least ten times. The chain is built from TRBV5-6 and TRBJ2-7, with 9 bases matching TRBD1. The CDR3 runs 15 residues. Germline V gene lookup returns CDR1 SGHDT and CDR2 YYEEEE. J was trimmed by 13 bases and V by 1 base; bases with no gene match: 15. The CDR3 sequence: CASSLRATGTGYPYF. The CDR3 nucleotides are TGTGCCAGCAGCTTGAGGGCCACCGGGACAGGGTACCCTTACTTC.

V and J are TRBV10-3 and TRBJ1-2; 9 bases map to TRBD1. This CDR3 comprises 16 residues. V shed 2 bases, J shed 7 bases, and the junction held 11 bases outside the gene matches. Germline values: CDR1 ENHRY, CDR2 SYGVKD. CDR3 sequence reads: CAISEGYRGLVVGYTF. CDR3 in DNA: TGTGCCATCAGTGAGGGGTACAGGGGGCTGGTAGTTGGCTACACCTTC.

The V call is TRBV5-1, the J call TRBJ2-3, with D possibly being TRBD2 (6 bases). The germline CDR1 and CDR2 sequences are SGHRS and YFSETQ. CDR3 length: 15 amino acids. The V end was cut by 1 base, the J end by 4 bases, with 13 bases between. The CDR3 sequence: CASSLTDGRSDTQYF. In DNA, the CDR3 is TGCGCCAGCAGCTTGACGGACGGGAGATCAGATACGCAGTATTTT. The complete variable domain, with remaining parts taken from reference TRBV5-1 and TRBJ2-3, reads KAGVTQTPRYLIKTRGQQVTLSCSPISGHRSVSWYQQTPGQGLQFLFEYFSETQRNKGNFPGRFSGRQFSNSRSEMNVSTLELGDSALYLCASSLTDGRSDTQYFGPGTRLTVL.

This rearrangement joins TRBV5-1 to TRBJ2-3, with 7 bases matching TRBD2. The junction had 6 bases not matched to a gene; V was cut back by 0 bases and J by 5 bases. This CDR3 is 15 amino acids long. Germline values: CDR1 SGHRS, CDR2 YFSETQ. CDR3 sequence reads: CASSLGGGGRDTQYF. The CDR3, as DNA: TGCGCCAGCAGCTTGGGCGGCGGGGGAAGAGATACGCAGTATTTT.

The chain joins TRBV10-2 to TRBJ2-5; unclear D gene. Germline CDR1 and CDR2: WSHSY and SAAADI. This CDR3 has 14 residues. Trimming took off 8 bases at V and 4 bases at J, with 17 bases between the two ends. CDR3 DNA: TGCGCCAGCCGTCCCACCGGAGTGGGAGAGACCCAGTACTTC. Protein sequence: CASRPTGVGETQYF.

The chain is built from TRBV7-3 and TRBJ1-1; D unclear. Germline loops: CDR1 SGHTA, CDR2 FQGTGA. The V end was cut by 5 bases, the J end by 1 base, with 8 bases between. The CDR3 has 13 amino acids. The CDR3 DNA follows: TGTGCCAGCAGCGGAAACAGGAACACTGAAGCTTTCTTT. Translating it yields CASSGNRNTEAFF.

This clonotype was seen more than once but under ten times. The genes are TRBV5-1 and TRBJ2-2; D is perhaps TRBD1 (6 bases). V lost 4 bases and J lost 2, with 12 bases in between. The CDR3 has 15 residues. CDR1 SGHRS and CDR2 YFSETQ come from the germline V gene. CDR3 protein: CASSVQGENTGELFF. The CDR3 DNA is TGCGCCAGCAGCGTACAGGGAGAAAACACCGGGGAGCTGTTTTTT.

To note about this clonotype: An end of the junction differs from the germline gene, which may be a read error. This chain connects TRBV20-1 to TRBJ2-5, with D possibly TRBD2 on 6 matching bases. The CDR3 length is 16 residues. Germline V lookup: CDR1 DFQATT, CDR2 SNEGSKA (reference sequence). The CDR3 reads CNARASGRPYQETQYF. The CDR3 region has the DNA TGCAATGCTAGAGCCAGCGGGCGCCCGTACCAAGAGACCCAGTACTTC.

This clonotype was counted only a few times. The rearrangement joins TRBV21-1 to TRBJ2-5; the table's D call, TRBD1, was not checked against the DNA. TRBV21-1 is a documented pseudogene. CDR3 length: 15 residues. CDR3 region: CASSKSPRVEETQYF. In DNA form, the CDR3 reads TGTGCCAGCAGCAAATCACCCAGGGTGGAAGAGACCCAGTACTTC.

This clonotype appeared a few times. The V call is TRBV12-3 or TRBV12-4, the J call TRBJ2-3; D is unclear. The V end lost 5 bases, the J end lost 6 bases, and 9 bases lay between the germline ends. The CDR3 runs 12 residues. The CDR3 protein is CASSPTPDTQYF. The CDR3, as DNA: TGTGCCAGCAGTCCGACCCCTGATACGCAGTATTTT.

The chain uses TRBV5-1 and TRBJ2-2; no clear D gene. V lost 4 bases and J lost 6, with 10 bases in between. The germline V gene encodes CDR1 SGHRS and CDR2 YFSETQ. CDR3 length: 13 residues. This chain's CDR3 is CASSPWNAGELFF. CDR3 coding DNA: TGCGCCAGCAGCCCCTGGAATGCCGGGGAGCTGTTTTTT. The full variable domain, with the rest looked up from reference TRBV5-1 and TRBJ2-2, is KAGVTQTPRYLIKTRGQQVTLSCSPISGHRSVSWYQQTPGQGLQFLFEYFSETQRNKGNFPGRFSGRQFSNSRSEMNVSTLELGDSALYLCASSPWNAGELFFGEGSRLTVL.

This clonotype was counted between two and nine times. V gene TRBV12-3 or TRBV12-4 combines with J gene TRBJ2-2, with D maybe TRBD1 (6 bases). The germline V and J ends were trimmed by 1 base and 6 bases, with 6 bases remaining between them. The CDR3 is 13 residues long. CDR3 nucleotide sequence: TGTGCCAGCAGTTTAGGGACAGCCGGGGAGCTGTTTTTT. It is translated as CASSLGTAGELFF.

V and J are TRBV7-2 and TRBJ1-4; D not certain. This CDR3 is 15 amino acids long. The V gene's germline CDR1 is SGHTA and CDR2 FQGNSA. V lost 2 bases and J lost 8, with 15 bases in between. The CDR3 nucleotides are TGTGCCAGCAGCTTAAGCATGGTACTTGCCGAAAAACTGTTTTTT. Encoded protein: CASSLSMVLAEKLFF. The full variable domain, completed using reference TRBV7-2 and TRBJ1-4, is GAGVSQSPSNKVTEKGKDVELRCDPISGHTALYWYRQSLGQGLEFLIYFQGNSAPDKSGLPSDRFSAERTGGSVSTLTIQRTQQEDSAVYLCASSLSMVLAEKLFFGSGTQLSVL.

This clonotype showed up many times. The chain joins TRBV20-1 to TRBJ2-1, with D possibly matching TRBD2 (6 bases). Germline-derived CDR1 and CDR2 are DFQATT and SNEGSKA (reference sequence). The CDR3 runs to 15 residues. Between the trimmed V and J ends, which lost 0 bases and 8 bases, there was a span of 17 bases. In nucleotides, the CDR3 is TGCAGTGCTAGAGACTACTTTAAAGCGGGCGATGAGCAGTTCTTC. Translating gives CSARDYFKAGDEQFF.

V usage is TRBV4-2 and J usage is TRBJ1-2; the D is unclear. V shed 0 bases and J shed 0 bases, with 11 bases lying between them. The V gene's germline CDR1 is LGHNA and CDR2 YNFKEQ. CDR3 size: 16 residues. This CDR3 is CASSQESTGPNYGYTF. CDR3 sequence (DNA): TGTGCCAGCAGCCAAGAATCGACCGGGCCTAACTATGGCTACACCTTC.

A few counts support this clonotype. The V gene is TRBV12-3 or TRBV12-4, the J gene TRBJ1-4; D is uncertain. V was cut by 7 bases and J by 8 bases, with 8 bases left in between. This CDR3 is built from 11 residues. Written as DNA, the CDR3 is TGTGCCAGCACTCCGGGGGAAAAACTGTTTTTT. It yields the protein CASTPGEKLFF.

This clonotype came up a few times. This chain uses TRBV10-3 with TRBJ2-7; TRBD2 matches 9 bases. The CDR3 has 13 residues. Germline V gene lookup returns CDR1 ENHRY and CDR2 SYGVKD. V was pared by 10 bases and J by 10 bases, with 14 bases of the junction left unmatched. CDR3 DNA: TGTGCCACCAGGGGACTAGCCCAGGCGAGTCAGTACTTC. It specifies CATRGLAQASQYF.

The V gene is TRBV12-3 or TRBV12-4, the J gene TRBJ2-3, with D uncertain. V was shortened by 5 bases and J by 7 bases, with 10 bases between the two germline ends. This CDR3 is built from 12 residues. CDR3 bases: TGTGCCAGCAGTCTTCCTTCAAATACGCAGTATTTT. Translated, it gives CASSLPSNTQYF.

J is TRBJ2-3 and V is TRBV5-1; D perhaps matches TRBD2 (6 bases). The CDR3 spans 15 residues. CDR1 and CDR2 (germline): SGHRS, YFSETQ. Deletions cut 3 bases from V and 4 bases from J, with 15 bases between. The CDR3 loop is CASSSEGRFADTQYF. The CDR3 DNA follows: TGCGCCAGCAGCTCGGAGGGCCGGTTTGCAGATACGCAGTATTTT.

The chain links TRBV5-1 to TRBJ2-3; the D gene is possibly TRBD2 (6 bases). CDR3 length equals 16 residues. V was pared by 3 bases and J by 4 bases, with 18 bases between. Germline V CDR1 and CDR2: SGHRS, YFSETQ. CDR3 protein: CASSSRASSVPDTQYF. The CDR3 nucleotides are TGCGCCAGCAGCTCCCGGGCCTCTAGCGTTCCAGATACGCAGTATTTT.

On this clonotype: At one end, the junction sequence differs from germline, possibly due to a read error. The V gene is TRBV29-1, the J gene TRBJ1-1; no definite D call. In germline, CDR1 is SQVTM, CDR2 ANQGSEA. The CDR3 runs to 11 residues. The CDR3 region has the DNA TGCAGCGTTGAACTGAACACTGAAGCTCTCTTT. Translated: CSVELNTEALF.

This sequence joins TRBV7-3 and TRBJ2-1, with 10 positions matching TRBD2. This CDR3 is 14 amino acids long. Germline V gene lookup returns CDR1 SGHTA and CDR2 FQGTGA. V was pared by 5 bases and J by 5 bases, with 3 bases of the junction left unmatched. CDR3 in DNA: TGTGCCAGCAGCGCTAGCGGGAGCAACAATGAGCAGTTCTTC. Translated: CASSASGSNNEQFF.

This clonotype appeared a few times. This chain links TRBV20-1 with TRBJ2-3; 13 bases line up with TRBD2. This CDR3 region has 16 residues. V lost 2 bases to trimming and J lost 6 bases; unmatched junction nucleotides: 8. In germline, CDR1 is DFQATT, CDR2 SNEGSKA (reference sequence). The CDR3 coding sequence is TGCAGTGCTAGACCGGGACTAGCGGGAAGGACCGATACGCAGTATTTT. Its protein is CSARPGLAGRTDTQYF.